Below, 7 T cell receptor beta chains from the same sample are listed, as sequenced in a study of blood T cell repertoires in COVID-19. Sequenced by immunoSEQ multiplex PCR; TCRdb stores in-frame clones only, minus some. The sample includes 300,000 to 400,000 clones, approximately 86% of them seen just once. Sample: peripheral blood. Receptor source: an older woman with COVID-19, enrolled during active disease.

The CDR3 DNA sequence: TGTGCCAGCAGCCCCCTACCCCGGGCTGAAGCTTTCTTT. It specifies CASSPLPRAEAFF. The genes are TRBV14 and TRBJ1-1; unclear D gene. The CDR3 has 13 residues. Germline CDR1 SGHDN, CDR2 FVKESK. Trimming removed 4 bases from V and 6 bases from J, with 12 bases in between.

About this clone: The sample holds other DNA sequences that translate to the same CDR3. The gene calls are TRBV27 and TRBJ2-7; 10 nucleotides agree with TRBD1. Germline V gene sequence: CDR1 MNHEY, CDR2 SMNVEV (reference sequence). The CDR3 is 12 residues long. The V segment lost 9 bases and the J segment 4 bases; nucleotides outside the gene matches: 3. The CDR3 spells CASGQGVYEQYF. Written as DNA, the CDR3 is TGTGCCAGTGGACAGGGGGTATACGAGCAGTACTTC.

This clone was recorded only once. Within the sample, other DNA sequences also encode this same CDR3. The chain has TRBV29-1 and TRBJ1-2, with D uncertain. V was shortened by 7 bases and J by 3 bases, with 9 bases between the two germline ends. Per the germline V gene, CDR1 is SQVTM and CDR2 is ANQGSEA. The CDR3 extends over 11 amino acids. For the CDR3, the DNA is TGCAGCGCTGGTCAGGACTATGGCTACACCTTC. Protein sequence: CSAGQDYGYTF. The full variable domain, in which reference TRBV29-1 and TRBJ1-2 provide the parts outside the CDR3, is SAVISQKPSRDICQRGTSLTIQCQVDSQVTMMFWYRQQPGQSLTLIATANQGSEATYESGFVIDKFPISRPNLTFSTLTVSNMSPEDSSIYLCSAGQDYGYTFGSGTRLTVV.

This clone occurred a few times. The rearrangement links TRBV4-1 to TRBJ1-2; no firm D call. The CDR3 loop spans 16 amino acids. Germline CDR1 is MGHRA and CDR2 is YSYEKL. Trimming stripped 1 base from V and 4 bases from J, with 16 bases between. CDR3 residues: CASSQVGQTEAYGYTF. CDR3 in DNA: TGCGCCAGCAGCCAAGTAGGTCAGACTGAGGCCTATGGCTACACCTTC.

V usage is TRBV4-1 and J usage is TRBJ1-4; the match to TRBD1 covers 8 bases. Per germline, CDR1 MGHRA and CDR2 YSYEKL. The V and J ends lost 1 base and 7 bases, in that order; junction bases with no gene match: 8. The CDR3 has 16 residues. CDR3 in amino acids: CASSQVPGQEGEKLFF. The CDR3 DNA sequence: TGCGCCAGCAGCCAAGTCCCGGGACAGGAGGGTGAAAAACTGTTTTTT.

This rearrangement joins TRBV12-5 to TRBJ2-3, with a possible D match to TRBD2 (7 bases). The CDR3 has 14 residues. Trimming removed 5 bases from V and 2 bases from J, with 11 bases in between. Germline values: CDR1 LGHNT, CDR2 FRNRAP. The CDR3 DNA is TGTGCTAGTGGTCCGGGGGGCACCACAGATACGCAGTATTTT. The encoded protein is CASGPGGTTDTQYF.

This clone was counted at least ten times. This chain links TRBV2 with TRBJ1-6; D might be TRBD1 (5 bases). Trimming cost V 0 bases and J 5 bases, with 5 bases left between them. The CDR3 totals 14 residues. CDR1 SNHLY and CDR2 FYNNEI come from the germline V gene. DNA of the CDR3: TGTGCCAGCAGTGAAGCAGGGGATAATTCACCCCTCCACTTT. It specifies CASSEAGDNSPLHF. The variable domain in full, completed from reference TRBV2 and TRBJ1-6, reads EPEVTQTPSHQVTQMGQEVILRCVPISNHLYFYWYRQILGQKVEFLVSFYNNEISEKSEIFDDQFSVERPDGSNFTLKIRSTKLEDSAMYFCASSEAGDNSPLHFGNGTRLTVT.